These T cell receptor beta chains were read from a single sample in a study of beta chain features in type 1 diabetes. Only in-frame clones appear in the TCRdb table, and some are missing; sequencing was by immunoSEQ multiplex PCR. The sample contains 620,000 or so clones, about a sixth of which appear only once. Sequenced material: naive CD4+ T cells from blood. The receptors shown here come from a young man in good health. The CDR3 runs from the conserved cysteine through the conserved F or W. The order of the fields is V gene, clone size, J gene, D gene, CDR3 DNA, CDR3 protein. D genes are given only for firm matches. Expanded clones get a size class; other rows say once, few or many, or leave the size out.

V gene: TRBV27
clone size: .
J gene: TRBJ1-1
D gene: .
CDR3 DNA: TGTGCCAGCAGTTTACAGGGTAGGAACACTGAAGCTTTCTTT
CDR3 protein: CASSLQGRNTEAFF

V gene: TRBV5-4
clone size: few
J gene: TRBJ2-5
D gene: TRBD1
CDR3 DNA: TGTGCCAGCAGCTTCGACAGGGTTGCCCAGTACTTC
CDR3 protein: CASSFDRVAQYF

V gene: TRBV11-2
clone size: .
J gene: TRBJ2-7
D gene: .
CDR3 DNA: TGTGCCAGCAGCTTGTGGCAGCACCCTCTCTACGAGCAGTACTTC
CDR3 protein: CASSLWQHPLYEQYF

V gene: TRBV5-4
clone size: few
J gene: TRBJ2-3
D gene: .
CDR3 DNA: TGTGCCAGCAGCTTGAAAAGATTGGGACTCGGCACAGATACGCAGTATTTT
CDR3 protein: CASSLKRLGLGTDTQYF

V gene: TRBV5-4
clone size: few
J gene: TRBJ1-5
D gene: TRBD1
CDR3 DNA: TGTGCCAGCAGCCTAGGACAGGGTAGCAATCAGCCCCAGCATTTT
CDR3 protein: CASSLGQGSNQPQHF

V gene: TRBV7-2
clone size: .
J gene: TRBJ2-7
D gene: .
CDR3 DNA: TGTGCCAGCAGCTTAGCCGGGTCCCCCTACGAGCAGTACTTC
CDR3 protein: CASSLAGSPYEQYF

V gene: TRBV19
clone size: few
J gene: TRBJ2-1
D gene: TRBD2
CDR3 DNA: TGTGCCAGTAGTACCTCTAGCGGGAGGGCGATCAATGAGCAGTTCTTC
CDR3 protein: CASSTSSGRAINEQFF

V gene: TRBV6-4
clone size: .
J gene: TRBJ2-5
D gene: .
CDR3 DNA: TGTGCCAGCAGTGACTCGGGGAGGGAGACCCAGTACTTC
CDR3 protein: CASSDSGRETQYF

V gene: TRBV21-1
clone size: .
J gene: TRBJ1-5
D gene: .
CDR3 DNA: TGTGCCAGCAGCAAAAGGGATTGCGGGGGCGGATGTGACAATCAGCCCCAGCATTTT
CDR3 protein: CASSKRDCGGGCDNQPQHF

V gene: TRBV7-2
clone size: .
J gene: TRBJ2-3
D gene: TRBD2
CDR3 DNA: TGTGCCAGCAGACGAGGACTAGCGGGGGCTGGGGATACGCAGTATTTT
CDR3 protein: CASRRGLAGAGDTQYF

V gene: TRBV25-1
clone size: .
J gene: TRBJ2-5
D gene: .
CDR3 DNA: TGTGCCAGCAGCCCACTAAAGAGACAAAGCCGGGGTCCAGAGACCCAGTACTTC
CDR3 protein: CASSPLKRQSRGPETQYF

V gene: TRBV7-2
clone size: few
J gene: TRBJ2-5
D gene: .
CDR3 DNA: TGTGCCAGCAGCTTTCTACCGGGGCAAGAGACCCAGTACTTC
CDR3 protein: CASSFLPGQETQYF

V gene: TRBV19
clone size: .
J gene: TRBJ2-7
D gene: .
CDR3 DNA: TGTGCCAGTAGTCTCCTCCTGAGCGGGCCCTACGAGCAGTACTTC
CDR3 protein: CASSLLLSGPYEQYF

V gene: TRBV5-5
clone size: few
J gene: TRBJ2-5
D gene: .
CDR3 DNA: TGTGCCTCCTATCTGGTGGGAGAGACCCAGTACTTC
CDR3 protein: CASYLVGETQYF

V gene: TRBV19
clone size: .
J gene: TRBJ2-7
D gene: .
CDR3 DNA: TGTGCCAGTAGTATTTACGCCCCGACCCACGAGCAGTACTTC
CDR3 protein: CASSIYAPTHEQYF

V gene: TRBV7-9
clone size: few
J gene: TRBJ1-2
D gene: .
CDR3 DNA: TGTGCCAGCAGCTTAGGGACCTATGGCTACACCTTC
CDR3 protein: CASSLGTYGYTF

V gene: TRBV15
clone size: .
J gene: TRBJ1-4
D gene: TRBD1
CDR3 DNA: TGTGCCACCCTCCACAGGGGTCGGCAGGAAAAACTGTTTTTT
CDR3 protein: CATLHRGRQEKLFF

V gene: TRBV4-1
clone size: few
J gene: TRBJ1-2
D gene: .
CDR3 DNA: TGCGCCAGCAGCCAAGATGGTCAGGGGATCTATGGCTACACCTTC
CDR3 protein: CASSQDGQGIYGYTF

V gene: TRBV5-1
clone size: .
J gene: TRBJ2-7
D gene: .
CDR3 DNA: TGCGCCAGCAGCTTCCAGATTCAAGGCGAGCAGTACTTC
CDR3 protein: CASSFQIQGEQYF

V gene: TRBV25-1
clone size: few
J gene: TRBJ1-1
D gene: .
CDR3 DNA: TGTGCCAGCAGTGAATTAGGCAGAGAAACTGAAGCTTTCTTT
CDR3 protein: CASSELGRETEAFF

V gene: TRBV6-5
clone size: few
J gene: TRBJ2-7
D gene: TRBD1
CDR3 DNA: TGTGCCAGCAGTCGCGGGACAGGGCCCTACGAGCAGTACTTC
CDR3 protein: CASSRGTGPYEQYF

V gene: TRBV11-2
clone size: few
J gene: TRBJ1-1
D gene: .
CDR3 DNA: TGTGCCAGCAGCCCACAGGTTGGGGTAGGCACTGAAGCTTTCTTT
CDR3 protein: CASSPQVGVGTEAFF

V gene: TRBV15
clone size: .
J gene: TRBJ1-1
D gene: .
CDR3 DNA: TGTGCCACCAGCAGAGATCGGGGGACCGAAGCTTTCTTT
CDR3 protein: CATSRDRGTEAFF

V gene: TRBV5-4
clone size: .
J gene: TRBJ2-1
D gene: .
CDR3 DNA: TGTGCCAGCAGCCCGTATCACCGACCGGGTCCTCGAGCGTTCTTC
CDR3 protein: CASSPYHRPGPRAFF

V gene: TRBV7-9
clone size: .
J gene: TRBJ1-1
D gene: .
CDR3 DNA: TGTGCCAGCAGCCCGAGAGGGGGGGCGAACACTGAAGCTTTCTTT
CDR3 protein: CASSPRGGANTEAFF

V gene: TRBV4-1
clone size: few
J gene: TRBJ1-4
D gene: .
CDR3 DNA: TGCGCCAGCAGCCTCACACGGACAACTAATGAAAAACTGTTTTTT
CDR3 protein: CASSLTRTTNEKLFF

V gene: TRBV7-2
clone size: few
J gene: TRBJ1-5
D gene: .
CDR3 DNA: TGTGCCAGCAGCTTAGTGGGGGACGGGAATCAGCCCCAGCATTTT
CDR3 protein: CASSLVGDGNQPQHF

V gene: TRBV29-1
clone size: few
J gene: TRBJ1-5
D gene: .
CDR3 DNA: TGCAGCGTTGAAGATAAGGCCAGCAATCAGCCCCAGCATTTT
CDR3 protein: CSVEDKASNQPQHF

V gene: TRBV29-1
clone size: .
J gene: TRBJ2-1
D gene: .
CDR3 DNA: TGCAGCGTTGAAAATAGGGTCAGGGCTGGTGAGCAGTTCTTC
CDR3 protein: CSVENRVRAGEQFF

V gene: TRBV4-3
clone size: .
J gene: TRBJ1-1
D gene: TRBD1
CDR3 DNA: TGCGCCAGCAGGTATACAGGGGGCTCTGAAGCTTTCTTT
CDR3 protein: CASRYTGGSEAFF